These 20 T cell receptor beta chains were sequenced from one sample in a study of Ad26.COV2.S vaccination and SARS-CoV-2 variants. Assay: immunoSEQ multiplex PCR; the TCRdb copy retains only in-frame clones and omits some. The profile covers 300,000 to 350,000 clones, with 90% appearing a single time and 5% to 6.5% taken by the ten largest. Documented treatment: 19 received Ad26.COV2.S at low or high dose, single or two shots; about 5 received placebo; per-sample allocation not given. Vaccine and placebo recipients were sampled on day 63 after the first injection. This specimen consisted of peripheral blood, obtained in a trial of Ad26.COV2.S vaccine versus placebo. Source of these receptors: a person aged 18-60 years who received the Ad26.COV2.S COVID-19 vaccine or a placebo.

The V and J genes are TRBV25-1 and TRBJ1-1; D call uncertain. Germline loops: CDR1 MGHDK, CDR2 SYGVNS. V lost 4 bases and J 1 base, leaving 7 bases between the germline ends. This CDR3 spans 13 amino acids. For the CDR3, the DNA is TGTGCCAGCAGTGCCTCTAGGAACACTGAAGCTTTCTTT. As protein: CASSASRNTEAFF.

The chain joins TRBV6-1 to TRBJ2-1, with unresolved D. The germline CDR1 and CDR2 sequences are MNHNS and SASEGT. Trimming removed 1 base from V and 4 bases from J, with 5 bases in between. The CDR3 runs to 13 residues. CDR3 nucleotide sequence: TGTGCCAGCAGTGAAGACCGGTACAATGAGCAGTTCTTC. Encoded protein: CASSEDRYNEQFF.

The rearrangement uses TRBV7-3 and TRBJ2-1; 9 bases line up with TRBD2. The CDR3 contains 14 residues. Trimming cost V 3 bases and J 4 bases; bases outside gene matches: 1. Germline V lookup: CDR1 SGHTA, CDR2 FQGTGA. Here the CDR3 DNA reads TGTGCCAGCAGCTTTAGCGGGGGTTACAATGAGCAGTTCTTC. Translating gives CASSFSGGYNEQFF.

The V and J genes are TRBV19 and TRBJ2-1, with 8 positions matching TRBD2. Germline assignment: CDR1 LNHDA and CDR2 SQIVND (reference sequence). V was clipped by 3 bases and J by 4 bases; unmatched bases: 5. The CDR3 is 15 residues long. This CDR3 is CASSIGSGVYNEQFF. The DNA for the CDR3 is TGTGCCAGTAGTATTGGTAGCGGGGTGTACAATGAGCAGTTCTTC.

This clone was recorded many times. The chain has TRBV11-2 and TRBJ1-1, with D maybe TRBD1 (5 bases). The CDR3 is 15 amino acids. Trimming stripped 2 bases from V and 1 base from J, with 11 bases between. Germline V gene sequence: CDR1 SGHAT, CDR2 FQNNGV. The CDR3 coding sequence is TGTGCCAGCAGCTTAAGGGGCGCGGGGAACACTGAAGCTTTCTTT. Its protein is CASSLRGAGNTEAFF.

The CDR3 sequence: CASRVNYRGPRTNTEAFF. The CDR3 DNA follows: TGTGCCAGTCGGGTGAACTACAGGGGGCCCCGTACGAACACTGAAGCTTTCTTT. V is TRBV19 and J is TRBJ1-1; 9 bases align to TRBD1. The J segment lost 1 base and the V segment lost 8 bases, leaving 17 bases of the junction unmatched. CDR1 is LNHDA, CDR2 SQIVND, per germline (reference sequence). CDR3 length: 18 residues.

The chain carries TRBV10-3 and TRBJ2-7, with no clear D. Germline V gene sequence: CDR1 ENHRY, CDR2 SYGVKD. This CDR3 spans 11 amino acids. V lost 10 bases and J lost 3, with 10 bases in between. The CDR3 region has the DNA TGTGCCACCATGACAAGCTACGAGCAGTACGTC. It is translated as CATMTSYEQYV.

This chain joins TRBV6-6 and TRBJ2-7, with 9 bases identical to TRBD2. The germline gives CDR1 MNHNY, CDR2 SVGAGI (reference sequence). The CDR3 totals 14 residues. Unmatched junction bases numbered 7, after V lost 5 bases and J lost 5 bases. The chain's CDR3 is CASSSGGPDHEQYF. Here the CDR3 DNA reads TGTGCCAGCAGTAGCGGGGGGCCCGATCACGAGCAGTACTTC.

CDR3 nucleotide sequence: TGTGCCAGCAGCGGGACTACCGTCCACAATGAGCAGTTCTTC. Encoded protein: CASSGTTVHNEQFF. The gene calls are TRBV7-2 and TRBJ2-1, with 7 bases fitting TRBD2. The ends lost 5 bases at V and 5 bases at J; junction bases unmatched: 6. This CDR3 is 14 amino acids long. CDR1 and CDR2 (germline): SGHTA, FQGNSA.

The V call is TRBV15, the J call TRBJ1-2; D is undetermined. Germline CDR1 and CDR2: LNHNV and YYDKDF (reference sequence). The V gene lost 0 bases and the J gene lost 4 bases, with 9 bases spanning the gap. This CDR3 spans 14 amino acids. In nucleotides, the CDR3 is TGTGCCACCAGCAGAGACGGCGGCTCCTATGGCTACACCTTC. As protein: CATSRDGGSYGYTF.

V usage is TRBV5-3 and J usage is TRBJ2-7, with D unresolved. TRBV5-3 has ORF status, its function being uncertain. The V end lost 2 bases, the J end lost 10 bases, and 1 base lay between the germline ends. This CDR3 is built from 8 residues. CDR3 in amino acids: CARSFQYF. The CDR3 bases are TGTGCCAGAAGCTTCCAGTACTTC.

This chain joins TRBV4-3 and TRBJ1-2, with D tentatively TRBD1 (5 bases). This CDR3 spans 14 amino acids. The V and J ends lost 1 base and 4 bases respectively, with 10 bases between them. CDR1 and CDR2 (germline): LGHNA, YSLEER. CDR3 nucleotide sequence: TGCGCCAGCAGCCAAGCAGGGAAAGCCTATGGCTACACCTTC. Its translation is CASSQAGKAYGYTF.

The gene calls are TRBV7-8 and TRBJ2-1, with 8 nucleotides matching TRBD2. Germline V gene lookup returns CDR1 SGHVS and CDR2 FQNEAQ. V gave up 4 bases and J gave up 5 bases; unmatched junction bases: 13. The CDR3 is made up of 17 amino acids. The CDR3 loop reads CASSSAPGLGINNEQFF. The CDR3 region has the DNA TGTGCCAGCAGCTCCGCCCCGGGACTAGGAATAAACAATGAGCAGTTCTTC. The entire variable domain, with the rest obtained from reference TRBV7-8 and TRBJ2-1, is as follows: GAGVSQSPRYKVAKRGQDVALRCDPISGHVSLFWYQQALGQGPEFLTYFQNEAQLDKSGLPSDRFFAERPEGSVSTLKIQRTQQEDSAVYLCASSSAPGLGINNEQFFGPGTRLTVL.

The CDR3 nucleotides read TGTGCCAGCAGCTTAGCGGAAGGGACCCAGTACTTC. Its translation is CASSLAEGTQYF. The chain carries TRBV7-2 and TRBJ2-5; D ambiguous. Germline V lookup: CDR1 SGHTA, CDR2 FQGNSA. This CDR3 region has 12 residues. The germline V and J ends were trimmed by 0 bases and 7 bases, with 6 bases remaining between them.

The V gene is TRBV5-6, the J gene TRBJ1-2, with 8 bases lining up with TRBD1. This CDR3 contains 19 residues. The germline V gene encodes CDR1 SGHDT and CDR2 YYEEEE. The trim removed 4 bases at V and 2 bases at J, leaving 19 bases unmatched. CDR3 amino acids: CASSLGDRPPPDQNYGYTF. CDR3 DNA sequence: TGTGCCAGCAGCCTGGGGGACAGGCCACCGCCTGACCAAAACTATGGCTACACCTTC. The full variable domain, completed using reference TRBV5-6 and TRBJ1-2, is DAGVTQSPTHLIKTRGQQVTLRCSPKSGHDTVSWYQQALGQGPQFIFQYYEEEERQRGNFPDRFSGHQFPNYSSELNVNALLLGDSALYLCASSLGDRPPPDQNYGYTFGSGTRLTVV.

In this sample, this clone turned up a few times. This chain joins TRBV7-6 and TRBJ1-1; D perhaps matches TRBD1 (5 bases). Trimming pared 0 bases from V and 4 bases from J, leaving 12 bases between. Germline V gene lookup returns CDR1 SGHVS and CDR2 FNYEAQ. The CDR3 spans 15 residues. The CDR3 here is CASSLASGTSTEAFF. Written as DNA, the CDR3 is TGTGCCAGCAGCTTAGCGTCCGGGACCTCCACTGAAGCTTTCTTT.

V gene TRBV23-1 combines with J gene TRBJ2-7; D remains ambiguous. TRBV23-1 is reported as an ORF; its role is uncertain. V was clipped by 2 bases and J by 3 bases, with 5 bases between them. The CDR3 has 12 residues. Written as DNA, the CDR3 is TGCGCCAGCAGTCAACATTACTACGAGCAGTACGTC. Translation gives CASSQHYYEQYV.

The rearrangement joins TRBV6-6 to TRBJ2-3, with 7 bases fitting TRBD2. V shed 4 bases, J shed 11 bases, and the junction held 3 bases outside the gene matches. Germline V lookup: CDR1 MNHNY, CDR2 SVGAGI (reference sequence). CDR3 length: 11 amino acids. CDR3 nucleotide sequence: TGTGCCAGCAGTTCGGGGGGAGAGCAGTATTTT. This translates into CASSSGGEQYF.

CDR3 in amino acids: CASSFLGFEQYF. The CDR3, as DNA: TGTGCCAGCAGTTTCTTGGGATTCGAGCAGTACTTC. The genes are TRBV27 and TRBJ2-7; D call uncertain. V was cut by 3 bases and J by 6 bases, with 9 bases left in between. The CDR3 is 12 residues long. Germline values: CDR1 MNHEY, CDR2 SMNVEV (reference sequence).

The DNA of the CDR3 is TGCGCCAGCAGCCAAGTCCAGGGCCCTACCGGGGAGCTGTTTTTT. Translation gives CASSQVQGPTGELFF. V usage is TRBV4-1 and J usage is TRBJ2-2, with D maybe TRBD1 (5 bases). CDR1 and CDR2 from the germline V gene are MGHRA and YSYEKL. V was trimmed by 1 base and J by 5 bases, leaving 11 bases between them. The CDR3 contains 15 residues.